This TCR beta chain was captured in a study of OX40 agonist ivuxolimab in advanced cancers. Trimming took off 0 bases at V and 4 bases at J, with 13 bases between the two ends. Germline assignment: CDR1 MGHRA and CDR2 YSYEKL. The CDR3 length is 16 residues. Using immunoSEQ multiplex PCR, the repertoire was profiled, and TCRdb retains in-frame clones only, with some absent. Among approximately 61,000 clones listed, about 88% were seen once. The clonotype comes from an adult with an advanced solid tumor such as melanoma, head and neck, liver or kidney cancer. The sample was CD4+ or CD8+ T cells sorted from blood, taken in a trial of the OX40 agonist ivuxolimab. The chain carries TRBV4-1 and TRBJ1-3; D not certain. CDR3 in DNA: TGCGCCAGCAGCCAAGAAGCAGGCTTTGGAGGAAACACCATATATTTT. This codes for CASSQEAGFGGNTIYF.